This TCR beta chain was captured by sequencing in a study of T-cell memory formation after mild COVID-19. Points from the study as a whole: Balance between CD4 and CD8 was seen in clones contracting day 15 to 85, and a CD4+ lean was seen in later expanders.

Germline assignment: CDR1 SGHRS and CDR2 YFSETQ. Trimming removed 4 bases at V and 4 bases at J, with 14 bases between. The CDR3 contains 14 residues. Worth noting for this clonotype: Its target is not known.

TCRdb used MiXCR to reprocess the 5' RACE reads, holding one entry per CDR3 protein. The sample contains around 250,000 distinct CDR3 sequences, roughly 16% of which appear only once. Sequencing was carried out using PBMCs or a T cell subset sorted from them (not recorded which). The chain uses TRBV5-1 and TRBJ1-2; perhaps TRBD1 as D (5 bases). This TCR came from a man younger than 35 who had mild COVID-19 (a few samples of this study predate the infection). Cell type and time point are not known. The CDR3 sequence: CASSEQDPLYGYTF. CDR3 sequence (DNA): TGCGCCAGCAGCGAACAGGACCCTCTCTATGGCTACACCTTC.